A selection of T cell receptor beta chains follows, all from one sample in a study of T cell responses to AZD1222 COVID-19 vaccine. Produced via immunoSEQ multiplex PCR; TCRdb's table is partial and in-frame only. This sample has some 110,000 clones, with 93% found just once. The sequencing here drew on peripheral blood, taken on day 0 of AZD1222 vaccination. The source of these receptors is an adult in good health. CDR3s include the opening cysteine and the closing phenylalanine or tryptophan. The D gene is left open where the match is weak. Some rows mark clone size as missing; the rest say once, few, many or name a class of expanded clone.

V gene: TRBV6-4; D gene: TRBD1; J gene: TRBJ1-5; clone size: .; CDR3 protein: CASRMDREGNQPQHF; CDR3 DNA: TGTGCCAGCAGGATGGACAGGGAGGGCAATCAGCCCCAGCATTTT
V gene: TRBV7-2; D gene: .; J gene: TRBJ2-7; clone size: .; CDR3 protein: CASSLDRLNSYEQYF; CDR3 DNA: TGTGCCAGCAGCTTAGACCGACTCAACTCCTACGAGCAGTACTTC
V gene: TRBV7-3; D gene: TRBD2; J gene: TRBJ2-2; clone size: .; CDR3 protein: CASSLASGRDTGELFF; CDR3 DNA: TGTGCCAGCAGCTTAGCTAGCGGGAGGGACACCGGGGAGCTGTTTTTT
V gene: TRBV6-1; D gene: .; J gene: TRBJ2-1; clone size: .; CDR3 protein: CASSEADPSRNEQFF; CDR3 DNA: TGTGCCAGCAGTGAAGCTGACCCCTCTCGGAATGAGCAGTTCTTC
V gene: TRBV11-2; D gene: TRBD1; J gene: TRBJ2-7; clone size: few; CDR3 protein: CASSNWTGEQYF; CDR3 DNA: TGTGCCAGCAGCAACTGGACAGGCGAGCAGTACTTC
V gene: TRBV19; D gene: .; J gene: TRBJ1-1; clone size: few; CDR3 protein: CASTQGHMNTEAFF; CDR3 DNA: TGTGCCAGTACCCAAGGACATATGAACACTGAAGCTTTCTTT
V gene: TRBV7-2; D gene: TRBD2; J gene: TRBJ2-5; clone size: .; CDR3 protein: CASSLTMSSGSLAQYF; CDR3 DNA: TGTGCCAGCAGCCTCACCATGTCTAGCGGGAGTCTGGCCCAGTACTTC
V gene: TRBV5-1; D gene: TRBD1; J gene: TRBJ2-5; clone size: once; CDR3 protein: CASSKGQLETQYF; CDR3 DNA: TGCGCCAGCAGCAAGGGACAGTTAGAGACCCAGTACTTC
V gene: TRBV19; D gene: TRBD1; J gene: TRBJ1-4; clone size: .; CDR3 protein: CASREPTGGYEKLFF; CDR3 DNA: TGTGCCAGTAGAGAGCCGACAGGGGGTTATGAAAAACTGTTTTTT
V gene: TRBV2; D gene: .; J gene: TRBJ2-7; clone size: .; CDR3 protein: CASSHRDGEYEQYF; CDR3 DNA: TGTGCCAGCAGTCACAGGGATGGTGAATACGAGCAGTACTTC
V gene: TRBV24-1; D gene: .; J gene: TRBJ1-2; clone size: once; CDR3 protein: CATSDKEGYTF; CDR3 DNA: TGTGCCACCAGTGATAAAGAGGGCTACACCTTC
V gene: TRBV28; D gene: .; J gene: TRBJ1-5; clone size: .; CDR3 protein: CASGRLFYSNQPQHF; CDR3 DNA: TGTGCCAGCGGAAGACTCTTCTATAGCAATCAGCCCCAGCATTTT
V gene: TRBV20-1; D gene: .; J gene: TRBJ2-7; clone size: .; CDR3 protein: CSASFGRHEQYF; CDR3 DNA: TGCAGTGCTAGTTTCGGGAGACACGAGCAGTACTTC
V gene: TRBV6-5; D gene: .; J gene: TRBJ1-2; clone size: .; CDR3 protein: CASSAGRDYGYTF; CDR3 DNA: TGTGCCAGCAGCGCAGGGCGCGACTATGGCTACACCTTC
V gene: TRBV7-8; D gene: TRBD2; J gene: TRBJ2-3; clone size: .; CDR3 protein: CASSFRLAGSTDTQYF; CDR3 DNA: TGTGCCAGCAGCTTCCGTCTAGCGGGTAGCACAGATACGCAGTATTTT
V gene: TRBV28; D gene: TRBD1; J gene: TRBJ1-2; clone size: .; CDR3 protein: CASSSGTVSYTF; CDR3 DNA: TGTGCCAGCAGTTCAGGGACAGTTAGCTACACCTTC
V gene: TRBV30; D gene: .; J gene: TRBJ2-7; clone size: .; CDR3 protein: CAGTRGGISSEQYF; CDR3 DNA: TGTGCCGGCACAAGAGGGGGGATATCAAGCGAGCAGTACTTC
V gene: TRBV7-2; D gene: .; J gene: TRBJ1-5; clone size: .; CDR3 protein: CASSLNPSNQPQHF; CDR3 DNA: TGTGCCAGCAGCTTAAATCCAAGCAATCAGCCCCAGCATTTT
V gene: TRBV4-1; D gene: .; J gene: TRBJ2-1; clone size: .; CDR3 protein: CASSPKTTVHEQFF; CDR3 DNA: TGCGCCAGCAGCCCAAAAACGACTGTCCATGAGCAGTTCTTC
V gene: TRBV18; D gene: TRBD1; J gene: TRBJ2-7; clone size: .; CDR3 protein: CASSPMRTGRIEQYF; CDR3 DNA: TGTGCCAGCTCACCTATGAGGACAGGGCGGATAGAGCAGTACTTC
V gene: TRBV5-1; D gene: TRBD1; J gene: TRBJ2-7; clone size: .; CDR3 protein: CASSFGTGGREQYF; CDR3 DNA: TGCGCCAGCAGCTTCGGGACAGGGGGACGCGAGCAGTACTTC
V gene: TRBV5-1; D gene: TRBD2; J gene: TRBJ2-1; clone size: once; CDR3 protein: CASSLAPSGSANEQFF; CDR3 DNA: TGCGCCAGCAGCTTGGCCCCTAGCGGGAGCGCTAATGAGCAGTTCTTC
V gene: TRBV24-1; D gene: TRBD1; J gene: TRBJ2-5; clone size: .; CDR3 protein: CATRQGPQETQYF; CDR3 DNA: TGTGCCACCCGACAGGGGCCGCAAGAGACCCAGTACTTC
V gene: TRBV5-8; D gene: .; J gene: TRBJ1-1; clone size: .; CDR3 protein: CASSLGAGAEAFF; CDR3 DNA: TGTGCCAGCAGCCTTGGGGCAGGGGCCGAAGCTTTCTTT
V gene: TRBV27; D gene: .; J gene: TRBJ2-1; clone size: .; CDR3 protein: CASSGPGAYNEQFF; CDR3 DNA: TGTGCCAGCAGCGGCCCCGGGGCGTACAATGAGCAGTTCTTC
V gene: TRBV18; D gene: .; J gene: TRBJ2-1; clone size: .; CDR3 protein: CASSPGDYNEQFF; CDR3 DNA: TGTGCCAGCTCACCAGGGGACTACAATGAGCAGTTCTTC
V gene: TRBV19; D gene: .; J gene: TRBJ1-5; clone size: .; CDR3 protein: CASMDYSNQPQHF; CDR3 DNA: TGTGCCAGTATGGACTATAGCAATCAGCCCCAGCATTTT
V gene: TRBV4-2; D gene: .; J gene: TRBJ2-7; clone size: .; CDR3 protein: CASSQDWPGGSYEQYF; CDR3 DNA: TGTGCCAGCAGCCAAGATTGGCCCGGGGGCTCCTACGAGCAGTACTTC
V gene: TRBV18; D gene: .; J gene: TRBJ1-2; clone size: .; CDR3 protein: CASSPQGLIYGYTF; CDR3 DNA: TGTGCCAGCTCACCGCAGGGGCTGATCTATGGCTACACCTTC
V gene: TRBV10-3; D gene: .; J gene: TRBJ1-5; clone size: once; CDR3 protein: CATRGDIVGNQPQHF; CDR3 DNA: TGTGCCACCCGGGGCGACATCGTGGGCAATCAGCCCCAGCATTTT
V gene: TRBV19; D gene: TRBD1; J gene: TRBJ2-6; clone size: .; CDR3 protein: CASRLGTWDSTSGANVLTF; CDR3 DNA: TGTGCCAGTAGGCTGGGGACCTGGGACAGTACCTCTGGGGCCAACGTCCTGACTTTC
V gene: TRBV15; D gene: .; J gene: TRBJ2-1; clone size: .; CDR3 protein: CATSRGPHNEQFF; CDR3 DNA: TGTGCCACCAGCAGGGGACCTCACAATGAGCAGTTCTTC
V gene: TRBV6-6; D gene: .; J gene: TRBJ2-1; clone size: .; CDR3 protein: CASSELNEQFF; CDR3 DNA: TGTGCCAGCAGTGAGCTCAATGAGCAGTTCTTC
V gene: TRBV10-2; D gene: .; J gene: TRBJ2-3; clone size: .; CDR3 protein: CASSENREPDTQYF; CDR3 DNA: TGCGCCAGCAGTGAGAACCGGGAGCCAGATACGCAGTATTTT
V gene: TRBV2; D gene: TRBD1; J gene: TRBJ2-1; clone size: once; CDR3 protein: CASSELTGTEGNEQFF; CDR3 DNA: TGTGCCAGCAGTGAACTAACCGGGACAGAAGGCAATGAGCAGTTCTTC
V gene: TRBV6-5; D gene: .; J gene: TRBJ2-7; clone size: .; CDR3 protein: CASGLSRYEQYF; CDR3 DNA: TGTGCCAGCGGCCTTAGCCGATACGAGCAGTACTTC
V gene: TRBV5-4; D gene: TRBD2; J gene: TRBJ2-5; clone size: once; CDR3 protein: CASSLVSGRAARETQYF; CDR3 DNA: TGTGCCAGCAGCTTGGTTAGCGGGAGGGCGGCGCGCGAGACCCAGTACTTC
V gene: TRBV11-2; D gene: .; J gene: TRBJ2-2; clone size: .; CDR3 protein: CASSLRGADNTGELFF; CDR3 DNA: TGTGCCAGCAGCCTTCGGGGGGCAGATAACACCGGGGAGCTGTTTTTT
V gene: TRBV2; D gene: .; J gene: TRBJ2-3; clone size: once; CDR3 protein: CASRPNGGSRTDTQYF; CDR3 DNA: TGTGCCAGCCGACCGAATGGGGGCAGCCGCACAGATACGCAGTATTTT
V gene: TRBV3-1/TRBV3-2; D gene: .; J gene: TRBJ2-3; clone size: .; CDR3 protein: CASSCFFPQDTQYF; CDR3 DNA: TGTGCCAGCAGCTGCTTTTTTCCGCAAGATACGCAGTATTTT
V gene: TRBV2; D gene: TRBD1; J gene: TRBJ1-2; clone size: .; CDR3 protein: CASLLGGGRNYGYTF; CDR3 DNA: TGTGCCAGCCTCCTCGGAGGGGGCCGTAACTATGGCTACACCTTC
V gene: TRBV3-1/TRBV3-2; D gene: TRBD2; J gene: TRBJ2-3; clone size: .; CDR3 protein: CASSRVRLAGSTDTQYF; CDR3 DNA: TGTGCCAGCAGCCGGGTACGACTAGCGGGGAGCACAGATACGCAGTATTTT
V gene: TRBV10-3; D gene: .; J gene: TRBJ2-7; clone size: .; CDR3 protein: CAISESRGFSEQYF; CDR3 DNA: TGTGCCATCAGTGAGTCGCGCGGCTTCAGCGAGCAGTACTTC
V gene: TRBV2; D gene: .; J gene: TRBJ2-1; clone size: .; CDR3 protein: CASRLDSAKNNEQFF; CDR3 DNA: TGTGCCAGCAGGCTGGACTCCGCAAAGAACAATGAGCAGTTCTTC
V gene: TRBV5-4; D gene: TRBD2; J gene: TRBJ2-6; clone size: .; CDR3 protein: CASSRLAGGSGANVLTF; CDR3 DNA: TGTGCCAGCAGTAGACTAGCGGGAGGTTCTGGGGCCAACGTCCTGACTTTC
V gene: TRBV19; D gene: .; J gene: TRBJ2-3; clone size: .; CDR3 protein: CASSRPGGQTDRDTQYF; CDR3 DNA: TGTGCCAGTAGTCGGCCGGGCGGCCAAACCGATAGAGATACGCAGTATTTT